The 32 T cell receptor beta chains below were found in one sample sequenced in a study of T cell responses to AZD1222 COVID-19 vaccine. Assay used: immunoSEQ multiplex PCR; TCRdb lists only in-frame clones, some missing. Among approximately 110,000 clones listed, about 92% were seen once. The source material was peripheral blood, sampled on day 0 of AZD1222 vaccination. All receptors come from an adult in good health.

The rearrangement uses TRBV6-2 or TRBV6-3 and TRBJ2-7; TRBD1 aligns across 8 bases. V trimming: 3 bases; J trimming: 3 bases; junction bases outside the gene matches: 13. This CDR3 contains 17 residues. Germline V CDR1 and CDR2: MNHEY, SVGEGT. CDR3 residues: CASSYDWTGKTLYEQYF. Written as DNA, the CDR3 is TGTGCCAGCAGTTATGACTGGACAGGGAAGACACTCTACGAGCAGTACTTC.

This rearrangement joins TRBV5-1 to TRBJ1-4; D not certain. CDR1 and CDR2 (germline): SGHRS, YFSETQ. The CDR3 contains 17 residues. V dropped 5 bases and J dropped 7 bases, with 24 bases sitting between them. CDR3 coding DNA: TGCGCCAGCAGTAAAATATCTCAGACCAGCGGTATTGAAAAACTGTTTTTT. The encoded protein is CASSKISQTSGIEKLFF.

This clone showed up just once. The chain has TRBV7-2 and TRBJ1-1, with D unresolved. Deletions cut 5 bases from V and 5 bases from J, with 6 bases between. The CDR3 consists of 11 residues. Per germline, CDR1 SGHTA and CDR2 FQGNSA. CDR3 in amino acids: CASSGGTEAFF. For the CDR3, the DNA is TGTGCCAGCAGCGGCGGGACTGAAGCTTTCTTT.

The CDR3 region has the DNA TGTGCCAGCAGCGTGGGAGCACAGGGATGGGGGACTGAAGCTTTCTTT. Translated: CASSVGAQGWGTEAFF. The rearrangement joins TRBV9 to TRBJ1-1; perhaps TRBD1 as D (6 bases). This CDR3 is 16 amino acids long. Germline V CDR1 and CDR2: SGDLS, YYNGEE. V dropped 2 bases and J dropped 5 bases, with 19 bases sitting between them.

The rearrangement uses TRBV19 and TRBJ1-5; D is unclear. In germline, CDR1 is LNHDA, CDR2 SQIVND (reference sequence). Trimming took off 5 bases at V and 0 bases at J, with 2 bases between the two ends. The CDR3 runs to 12 residues. This CDR3 is CASSVSNQPQHF. CDR3 DNA: TGTGCCAGTAGTGTTAGCAATCAGCCCCAGCATTTT. The variable domain in full, with the rest retrieved from reference TRBV19 and TRBJ1-5, is DGGITQSPKYLFRKEGQNVTLSCEQNLNHDAMYWYRQDPGQGLRLIYYSQIVNDFQKGDIAEGYSVSREKKESFPLTVTSAQKNPTAFYLCASSVSNQPQHFGDGTRLSIL.

The V call is TRBV7-9, the J call TRBJ2-2; TRBD2 is a possible D gene (6 bases). CDR3 length: 14 amino acids. Germline loops: CDR1 SEHNR, CDR2 FQNEAQ (reference sequence). Trimming left V 11 bases short and J 7 bases short, with 20 bases between. CDR3 in amino acids: CASPGGAPGGELFF. DNA for the CDR3: TGTGCCTCCCCAGGCGGGGCCCCGGGCGGGGAGCTGTTTTTT.

The V call is TRBV19, the J call TRBJ1-4, with 8 bases matching TRBD1. The V segment lost 3 bases and the J segment 7 bases; nucleotides outside the gene matches: 10. The CDR3 runs 16 residues. CDR1 LNHDA and CDR2 SQIVND come from the germline V gene (reference sequence). CDR3 nucleotide sequence: TGTGCCAGTAGTATTCGGAGCCAGGGGGCTAGTGAAAAACTGTTTTTT. Protein: CASSIRSQGASEKLFF.

The rearrangement uses TRBV9 and TRBJ2-7; tentative D call: TRBD2 (6 bases). This CDR3 contains 14 residues. Germline CDR1 is SGDLS and CDR2 is YYNGEE. Trimming left V 3 bases short and J 1 base short, with 11 bases between. CDR3 protein: CASSAGVGSYEQYF. As DNA, the CDR3 is TGTGCCAGCAGCGCGGGGGTAGGATCCTACGAGCAGTACTTC.

The chain recombines TRBV3-1 (or the pseudogene TRBV3-2) with TRBJ1-5; tentatively, D is TRBD1 (6 bases). Germline lookup yields CDR1 LGHDT and CDR2 YNNKEL (reference sequence). Trimming left V 6 bases short and J 5 bases short, with 17 bases between. CDR3 length: 15 amino acids. CDR3 coding DNA: TGTGCCAGCAGGGATACAGGGAGACCCGATCAGCCCCAGCATTTT. This encodes CASRDTGRPDQPQHF.

The CDR3 spells CASSPDYEQYF. CDR3 in DNA: TGTGCCAGCTCACCAGACTACGAGCAGTACTTC. This chain uses TRBV18 with TRBJ2-7; D gene uncertain. Trimming left V 2 bases short and J 3 bases short, with 2 bases between. CDR3 size: 11 residues. CDR1 KGHSH and CDR2 LQKENI come from the germline V gene.

The chain recombines TRBV19 with TRBJ1-1, with 7 nucleotides matching TRBD1. The CDR3 totals 15 residues. The junction had 12 bases not matched to a gene; V was cut back by 7 bases and J by 4 bases. Germline values: CDR1 LNHDA, CDR2 SQIVND (reference sequence). In DNA, the CDR3 is TGTGCCAGTACCCCAACAATGCAGGGGGGCACTGAAGCTTTCTTT. Encoded protein: CASTPTMQGGTEAFF.

The chain uses TRBV11-3 and TRBJ2-7; TRBD1 aligns across 8 bases. The CDR3 is 14 residues long. Germline V gives CDR1 SGHNT, CDR2 YENEEA. The junction had 8 bases not matched to a gene; V was cut back by 5 bases and J by 5 bases. This chain's CDR3 is CASSPQGEHHEQYF. In nucleotides, the CDR3 is TGTGCCAGCAGCCCACAGGGGGAGCACCACGAGCAGTACTTC. Looking up the rest from reference TRBV11-3 and TRBJ2-7 gives the full variable domain: EAGVVQSPRYKIIEKKQPVAFWCNPISGHNTLYWYLQNLGQGPELLIRYENEEAVDDSQLPKDRFSAERLKGVDSTLKIQPAELGDSAVYLCASSPQGEHHEQYFGPGTRLTVT.

CDR3 DNA sequence: TGTGCCAGCAGCTTAGTGGACAGGGGTCCAGGCTACACCTTC. Its translation: CASSLVDRGPGYTF. The V and J genes are TRBV13 and TRBJ1-2, with 9 bases aligning to TRBD1. From germline, CDR1 is PRHDT and CDR2 FYEKMQ (reference sequence). With 1 base clipped from V and 8 bases from J, the junction kept 5 bases outside the gene matches. The CDR3 has 14 residues.

The CDR3 spells CASMWGSATNEKLFF. The CDR3 DNA reads TGTGCCAGTATGTGGGGCTCCGCAACTAATGAAAAACTGTTTTTT. This chain uses TRBV19 with TRBJ1-4; weak D call: TRBD1 (5 bases). Trimming pared 7 bases from V and 0 bases from J, leaving 12 bases between. The V gene's germline CDR1 is LNHDA and CDR2 SQIVND (reference sequence). The CDR3 has 15 amino acids.

The rearrangement uses TRBV27 and TRBJ1-1; no clear D. The germline gives CDR1 MNHEY, CDR2 SMNVEV (reference sequence). The CDR3 contains 13 residues. V lost 2 bases and J lost 5, with 9 bases in between. The CDR3 sequence: CASSLQRTTEAFF. The CDR3 DNA is TGTGCCAGCAGTTTACAGAGGACGACTGAAGCTTTCTTT.

The V and J genes are TRBV7-9 and TRBJ2-3; D is tentatively TRBD1 or TRBD2 (5 bases each). Trimming stripped 5 bases from V and 1 base from J, with 16 bases between. The germline gives CDR1 SEHNR, CDR2 FQNEAQ (reference sequence). CDR3 size: 16 residues. CDR3 residues: CASSPPGPQGTDTQYF. The CDR3 coding sequence is TGTGCCAGCAGCCCCCCGGGGCCCCAGGGCACAGATACGCAGTATTTT. Combining the CDR3 with reference TRBV7-9 and TRBJ2-3 gives the whole variable domain DTGVSQNPRHKITKRGQNVTFRCDPISEHNRLYWYRQTLGQGPEFLTYFQNEAQLEKSRLLSDRFSAERPKGSFSTLEIQRTEQGDSAMYLCASSPPGPQGTDTQYFGPGTRLTVL.

The V call is TRBV2, the J call TRBJ2-7; possibly TRBD1 for D (6 bases). CDR3 length equals 12 residues. CDR1 SNHLY and CDR2 FYNNEI come from the germline V gene. V was pared by 6 bases and J by 2 bases, with 8 bases between. The CDR3 region is CASRDRPYEQYF. The CDR3 nucleotides are TGTGCCAGCAGGGACAGACCCTACGAGCAGTACTTC.

The chain carries TRBV15 and TRBJ1-2, with 8 bases lining up with TRBD1. J lost 4 bases, V lost 3 bases, and 4 bases had no gene match. Germline values: CDR1 LNHNV, CDR2 YYDKDF (reference sequence). The CDR3 totals 14 residues. The CDR3 DNA is TGTGCCACCAGCAGGGACAGGGCGACCTATGGCTACACCTTC. Translated: CATSRDRATYGYTF.

The V and J genes are TRBV15 and TRBJ2-2; a weak D match, TRBD2 (5 bases). The germline gives CDR1 LNHNV, CDR2 YYDKDF (reference sequence). Trimming cost V 3 bases and J 6 bases, with 11 bases left between them. This CDR3 is built from 14 residues. This chain's CDR3 is CATSRRDLAGELFF. As DNA, the CDR3 is TGTGCCACCAGCAGGAGGGATCTCGCCGGGGAGCTGTTTTTT.

The V call is TRBV19, the J call TRBJ2-5, with D perhaps assigned TRBD1 or TRBD2 (5 bases each). The V end lost 8 bases, the J end lost 0 bases, and 22 bases lay between the germline ends. This CDR3 region has 17 residues. CDR1 LNHDA and CDR2 SQIVND come from the germline V gene (reference sequence). The CDR3 loop is CASGRRDELQYQETQYF. For the CDR3, the DNA is TGTGCCAGTGGGCGCCGGGACGAACTCCAGTACCAAGAGACCCAGTACTTC.

Comment on this clone: Different DNA sequences within this sample yield the same CDR3. The rearrangement links TRBV19 to TRBJ1-3, with D tentatively TRBD1 (6 bases). Germline CDR1 is LNHDA and CDR2 is SQIVND (reference sequence). This CDR3 is built from 14 residues. Trimming removed 4 bases at V and 0 bases at J, with 7 bases between. CDR3 coding DNA: TGTGCCAGTAGTACGGACAGCTCTGGAAACACCATATATTTT. Amino acid sequence: CASSTDSSGNTIYF. Looking up the rest from reference TRBV19 and TRBJ1-3 gives the full variable domain: DGGITQSPKYLFRKEGQNVTLSCEQNLNHDAMYWYRQDPGQGLRLIYYSQIVNDFQKGDIAEGYSVSREKKESFPLTVTSAQKNPTAFYLCASSTDSSGNTIYFGEGSWLTVV.

The CDR3 protein is CASSSRLAGVFSSYNEQFF. CDR3 in DNA: TGTGCCAGCAGTTCACGACTAGCGGGGGTTTTTAGCTCCTACAATGAGCAGTTCTTC. V and J are TRBV27 and TRBJ2-1; 12 bases match TRBD2. The germline CDR1 and CDR2 sequences are MNHEY and SMNVEV (reference sequence). The ends lost 4 bases at V and 0 bases at J; junction bases unmatched: 10. The CDR3 totals 19 residues.

V and J are TRBV7-3 and TRBJ1-1; the D gene is possibly TRBD1 (6 bases). The CDR3 length is 16 residues. CDR1 SGHTA and CDR2 FQGTGA come from the germline V gene. Deletions cut 3 bases from V and 7 bases from J, with 21 bases between. As DNA, the CDR3 is TGTGCCAGCAGCTTGTTCCCTTATGAGGGGGGAAGTGAAGCTTTCTTT. Protein sequence: CASSLFPYEGGSEAFF.

This chain joins TRBV6-6 and TRBJ1-1, with D unresolved. This CDR3 is built from 12 residues. Germline V gene sequence: CDR1 MNHNY, CDR2 SVGAGI (reference sequence). Trimming took off 3 bases at V and 11 bases at J, with 13 bases between the two ends. The CDR3 DNA reads as TGTGCCAGCAGTTATTCTGAAAGTTCTGCTTTCTTT. Residues: CASSYSESSAFF.

In this sample, this clone turned up once. The rearrangement joins TRBV7-9 to TRBJ2-7; TRBD1 matches at 7 bases. The CDR3 consists of 14 residues. V was clipped by 5 bases and J by 0 bases; unmatched bases: 4. Per the germline V gene, CDR1 is SEHNR and CDR2 is FQNEAQ (reference sequence). The CDR3 nucleotides read TGTGCCAGCAGCCGGACAGGCCTCTCCTACGAGCAGTACTTC. The encoded protein is CASSRTGLSYEQYF. The whole variable domain, filled in from reference TRBV7-9 and TRBJ2-7, reads DTGVSQNPRHKITKRGQNVTFRCDPISEHNRLYWYRQTLGQGPEFLTYFQNEAQLEKSRLLSDRFSAERPKGSFSTLEIQRTEQGDSAMYLCASSRTGLSYEQYFGPGTRLTVT.

This clone appeared a single time. The chain couples TRBV28 to TRBJ1-2, with D perhaps TRBD1 (6 bases). Germline V gene sequence: CDR1 MDHEN, CDR2 SYDVKM. Trimming took off 4 bases at V and 3 bases at J, with 15 bases between the two ends. This CDR3 spans 15 amino acids. CDR3 DNA sequence: TGTGCCAGCAGTTACCCTATGGGGGCACACTATGGCTACACCTTC. As protein: CASSYPMGAHYGYTF.

The chain joins TRBV5-1 to TRBJ1-3; D perhaps matches TRBD1 (6 bases). In germline, CDR1 is SGHRS, CDR2 YFSETQ. The V gene lost 0 bases and the J gene lost 2 bases, with 18 bases spanning the gap. The CDR3 consists of 18 residues. DNA for the CDR3: TGCGCCAGCAGCTTGGCTAGGTTGGGGGCGCACGCTGGAAACACCATATATTTT. Its protein product is CASSLARLGAHAGNTIYF. The whole variable domain, remainder taken from reference TRBV5-1 and TRBJ1-3, is KAGVTQTPRYLIKTRGQQVTLSCSPISGHRSVSWYQQTPGQGLQFLFEYFSETQRNKGNFPGRFSGRQFSNSRSEMNVSTLELGDSALYLCASSLARLGAHAGNTIYFGEGSWLTVV.

The V call is TRBV7-9, the J call TRBJ1-5, with TRBD1 as a possible D gene (6 bases). The V gene lost 2 bases and the J gene lost 5 bases, with 10 bases spanning the gap. Germline CDR1 SEHNR, CDR2 FQNEAQ (reference sequence). CDR3 length: 14 residues. The DNA for the CDR3 is TGTGCCAGCAGCTTACCCGGACAGCATCAGCCCCAGCATTTT. As protein: CASSLPGQHQPQHF.

This clone was seen just once. This chain connects TRBV3-1 (or the pseudogene TRBV3-2) to TRBJ1-3, with a tentative D call TRBD1 (5 bases). CDR3 length: 16 amino acids. The V end lost 1 base, the J end lost 0 bases, and 10 bases lay between the germline ends. Germline V lookup: CDR1 LGHDT, CDR2 YNNKEL (reference sequence). CDR3 DNA: TGTGCCAGCAGCCAAGCGGGCAGGGACTCTGGAAACACCATATATTTT. It is translated as CASSQAGRDSGNTIYF.

The chain's CDR3 is CASSSGSGTDTQYF. The CDR3 bases are TGCGCCAGCAGCTCAGGTAGCGGCACAGATACGCAGTATTTT. The chain couples TRBV5-1 to TRBJ2-3; D possibly corresponds to TRBD2 (5 bases). Germline CDR1 and CDR2: SGHRS and YFSETQ. The V gene lost 3 bases and the J gene lost 1 base, with 9 bases spanning the gap. The CDR3 has 14 amino acids.

The chain links TRBV10-3 to TRBJ1-2, with D unresolved. The ends were cut back, 4 bases at V and 4 bases at J, with 7 bases in the middle. The germline CDR1 and CDR2 sequences are ENHRY and SYGVKD. This CDR3 region has 12 residues. The CDR3 here is CAISVYSYGYTF. For the CDR3, the DNA is TGTGCCATCAGTGTTTACAGCTATGGCTACACCTTC.

The J gene is TRBJ2-1, the V gene TRBV4-3; 7 bases are shared with TRBD2. V shed 1 base, J shed 8 bases, and the junction held 8 bases outside the gene matches. Per germline, CDR1 LGHNA and CDR2 YSLEER. The CDR3 totals 15 residues. DNA of the CDR3: TGCGCCAGCAGCCAAGGATTTACTAGCGCCCATGAGCAGTTCTTC. Protein product: CASSQGFTSAHEQFF.